This entry lists 2 T cell receptor beta chains sequenced from one sample in a study of T cell responses to AZD1222 COVID-19 vaccine. Profiling relied on immunoSEQ multiplex PCR, and the TCRdb table lists in-frame clones only, not all of them. The data hold around 180,000 clones, with about nine tenths observed a single time. Specimen: peripheral blood, collected on day 0 of AZD1222 vaccination. The origin of the receptors is an adult in good health.

This clone was detected only once. V is TRBV18 and J is TRBJ1-4, with D perhaps matching TRBD1 (6 bases). This CDR3 contains 15 residues. Trimming left V 3 bases short and J 1 base short, with 9 bases between. Per the germline V gene, CDR1 is KGHSH and CDR2 is LQKENI. The CDR3 sequence is CASSPQGRTNEKLFF. The CDR3 bases are TGTGCCAGCTCACCCCAGGGGAGAACTAATGAAAAACTGTTTTTT. Variable domain in full (rest from reference TRBV18 and TRBJ1-4): NAGVMQNPRHLVRRRGQEARLRCSPMKGHSHVYWYRQLPEEGLKFMVYLQKENIIDESGMPKERFSAEFPKEGPSILRIQQVVRGDSAAYFCASSPQGRTNEKLFFGSGTQLSVL.

The chain employs TRBV6-1 and TRBJ1-3; 8 nucleotides line up with TRBD1. Trimming took 3 bases from V and 0 from J; bases not matched to a gene: 7. This CDR3 has 17 amino acids. Germline CDR1 MNHNS, CDR2 SASEGT. CDR3 sequence: CASSDPGQGSSGNTIYF. In nucleotides, the CDR3 is TGTGCCAGCAGTGACCCTGGACAGGGAAGCTCTGGAAACACCATATATTTT.